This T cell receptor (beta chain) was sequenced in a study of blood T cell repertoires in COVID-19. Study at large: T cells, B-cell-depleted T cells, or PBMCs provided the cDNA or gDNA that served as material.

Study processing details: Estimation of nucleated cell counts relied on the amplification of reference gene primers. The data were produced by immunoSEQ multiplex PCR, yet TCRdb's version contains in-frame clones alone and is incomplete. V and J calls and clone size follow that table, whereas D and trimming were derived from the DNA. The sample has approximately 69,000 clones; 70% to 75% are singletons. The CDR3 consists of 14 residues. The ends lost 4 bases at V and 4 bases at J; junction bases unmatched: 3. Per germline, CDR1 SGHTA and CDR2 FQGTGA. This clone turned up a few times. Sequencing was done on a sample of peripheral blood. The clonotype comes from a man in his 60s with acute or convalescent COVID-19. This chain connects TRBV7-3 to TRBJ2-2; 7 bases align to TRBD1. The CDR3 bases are TGTGCCAGCAGCTCACAGGGGAGCACCGGGGAGCTGTTTTTT. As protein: CASSSQGSTGELFF.